The 25 T cell receptor beta chains given below trace back to one sample, sequenced in a study of shared clonotypes between healthy human individuals. TCRdb keeps only in-frame clones here, not all; method: immunoSEQ multiplex PCR. The table lists about 1.1 million clones, about 80% of them singletons, with 0.55% to 0.7% in the top ten. The sample taken for sequencing was memory CD4+ T cells from PBMCs. Subset meaning: CD45RA-negative fraction. All receptors come from a man aged 18 to 29 in good health. Some clones in this sample may be carry-over from other donors' samples.

This clone came up a few times. The chain carries TRBV7-9 and TRBJ1-1; D remains ambiguous. The V gene lost 5 bases and the J gene lost 7 bases, with 5 bases spanning the gap. The CDR3 totals 10 residues. Germline loops: CDR1 SEHNR, CDR2 FQNEAQ (reference sequence). The CDR3 protein is CASSLIEAFF. The CDR3 nucleotides read TGTGCCAGCAGCCTGATTGAAGCTTTCTTT. The full variable domain, its missing parts supplied by reference TRBV7-9 and TRBJ1-1, is DTGVSQNPRHKITKRGQNVTFRCDPISEHNRLYWYRQTLGQGPEFLTYFQNEAQLEKSRLLSDRFSAERPKGSFSTLEIQRTEQGDSAMYLCASSLIEAFFGQGTRLTVV.

The rearrangement uses TRBV4-2 and TRBJ2-7; D call uncertain. Germline-derived CDR1 and CDR2 are LGHNA and YNFKEQ. Trimming pared 1 base from V and 2 bases from J, leaving 9 bases between. There are 14 residues in the CDR3. CDR3 residues: CASSQGPGTYEQYF. CDR3 DNA: TGTGCCAGCAGCCAAGGTCCGGGCACCTACGAGCAGTACTTC.

Concerning this clone: This may be a read error, as it is one base from a much larger clone. The chain couples TRBV11-1 to TRBJ2-6, with D tentatively TRBD1 (5 bases). This CDR3 comprises 15 residues. Germline loops: CDR1 SGHAT, CDR2 FQDESV (reference sequence). The CDR3 spells CANSDQGAGANVLTF. The CDR3 DNA reads TGTGCCAACAGCGACCAGGGTGCTGGGGCCAACGTCCTGACTTTC.

The chain combines TRBV4-1 with TRBJ2-2, with TRBD1 matching over 11 bases. The V gene's germline CDR1 is MGHRA and CDR2 YSYEKL. The CDR3 totals 18 residues. The junction had 10 bases not matched to a gene; V was cut back by 1 base and J by 6 bases. The CDR3, as DNA: TGCGCCAGCAGCCAAGGTTTACTGGACAGGGGGCGTCCCGGGGAGCTGTTTTTT. Its translation: CASSQGLLDRGRPGELFF.

This chain uses TRBV6-5 with TRBJ1-1; 10 bases line up with TRBD1. CDR3 size: 11 residues. V was clipped by 8 bases and J by 10 bases; unmatched bases: 4. Germline V CDR1 and CDR2: MNHEY, SVGAGI. The CDR3 bases are TGTGCCAGCTACAGACAGGGGGCAGCTTTCTTT. Protein sequence: CASYRQGAAFF.

A few counts support this clone. The CDR3 DNA reads as TGTGCCAGCAGTTACCGGAGTGGCGAGCAGTACTTC. Translated, it gives CASSYRSGEQYF. The genes are TRBV6-5 and TRBJ2-7, with no clear D. The V gene's germline CDR1 is MNHEY and CDR2 SVGAGI. This CDR3 contains 12 residues. V dropped 2 bases and J dropped 6 bases, with 8 bases sitting between them.

The V call is TRBV28, the J call TRBJ2-7; the D is unclear. The germline V and J ends were trimmed by 5 bases and 3 bases, with 14 bases remaining between them. The CDR3 extends over 14 amino acids. The germline CDR1 and CDR2 sequences are MDHEN and SYDVKM. The CDR3 sequence: CASSPDRLVYEQYF. The CDR3 DNA reads as TGTGCCAGCAGTCCCGATAGGCTGGTCTACGAGCAGTACTTC.

A remark on this clone: A far larger clone is one base from this, pointing to a likely read error. The chain carries TRBV30 and TRBJ1-2; D not resolved. This CDR3 region has 11 residues. Germline CDR1 is GTSNPN and CDR2 is SVGIG (reference sequence). V lost 0 bases and J lost 8, with 7 bases in between. CDR3 protein: CAWSVMSGYTF. The CDR3 DNA sequence: TGTGCCTGGAGTGTAATGTCGGGCTACACCTTC.

Worth noting for this clone: The sample carries other DNA sequences with the same CDR3. This rearrangement joins TRBV5-1 to TRBJ2-7; 11 bases line up with TRBD2. CDR3 size: 15 residues. J lost 3 bases, V lost 4 bases, and 6 bases had no gene match. The V gene's germline CDR1 is SGHRS and CDR2 YFSETQ. This chain's CDR3 is CASSPGTSGFYEQYF. DNA for the CDR3: TGCGCCAGCAGCCCCGGGACTAGCGGTTTCTACGAGCAGTACTTC.

The rearrangement joins TRBV28 to TRBJ1-4; maybe TRBD1 (5 bases). CDR1 MDHEN and CDR2 SYDVKM come from the germline V gene. The CDR3 has 17 residues. V was cut by 6 bases and J by 0 bases, with 17 bases left in between. The CDR3 DNA is TGTGCCAGCAGACTTAATAGGGGTTCTGCAACTAATGAAAAACTGTTTTTT. Amino acid sequence: CASRLNRGSATNEKLFF. Full variable domain (missing parts from reference TRBV28 and TRBJ1-4): DVKVTQSSRYLVKRTGEKVFLECVQDMDHENMFWYRQDPGLGLRLIYFSYDVKMKEKGDIPEGYSVSREKKERFSLILESASTNQTSMYLCASRLNRGSATNEKLFFGSGTQLSVL.

The chain combines TRBV28 with TRBJ1-1; TRBD1 aligns across 8 bases. The CDR3 is made up of 15 amino acids. Looked up from germline, CDR1 is MDHEN and CDR2 is SYDVKM. V shed 5 bases and J 1 base; nucleotides not matched to a gene: 6. The CDR3 nucleotides are TGTGCCAGCAGTCCCCGGACAGGGTGGAACACTGAAGCTTTCTTT. Its protein is CASSPRTGWNTEAFF.

The chain couples TRBV5-4 to TRBJ1-3; D possibly corresponds to TRBD1 (5 bases). CDR1 SGHNT and CDR2 YYREEE come from the germline V gene (reference sequence). V lost 5 bases and J 0 bases, leaving 18 bases between the germline ends. The CDR3 has 17 residues. This chain's CDR3 is CASSLSGTTTSGNTIYF. CDR3 DNA sequence: TGTGCCAGCAGTCTCTCGGGGACGACCACCTCTGGAAACACCATATATTTT. The full variable domain, rest sourced from reference TRBV5-4 and TRBJ1-3, is ETGVTQSPTHLIKTRGQQVTLRCSSQSGHNTVSWYQQALGQGPQFIFQYYREEENGRGNFPPRFSGLQFPNYSSELNVNALELDDSALYLCASSLSGTTTSGNTIYFGEGSWLTVV.

This clone has just a few counts. The chain uses TRBV5-1 and TRBJ2-1, with unresolved D. CDR3 size: 13 residues. Germline-derived CDR1 and CDR2 are SGHRS and YFSETQ. With 3 bases removed from V and 4 bases from J, the gap between germline ends came to 8 bases. DNA for the CDR3: TGCGCCAGCAGCTCCCGTCCATACAATGAGCAGTTCTTC. It codes for CASSSRPYNEQFF. Full variable domain (remainder filled in from reference TRBV5-1 and TRBJ2-1): KAGVTQTPRYLIKTRGQQVTLSCSPISGHRSVSWYQQTPGQGLQFLFEYFSETQRNKGNFPGRFSGRQFSNSRSEMNVSTLELGDSALYLCASSSRPYNEQFFGPGTRLTVL.

The V gene is TRBV5-4, the J gene TRBJ2-5, with 11 bases aligning to TRBD2. CDR1 is SGHNT and CDR2 is YYREEE in the germline V gene (reference sequence). The CDR3 loop spans 16 amino acids. After removal of 4 bases from V and 4 bases from J, the junction contained 9 bases not matched to a gene. CDR3 sequence: CASSTQLAGVGETQYF. CDR3 DNA sequence: TGTGCCAGCAGCACGCAACTAGCGGGAGTGGGAGAGACCCAGTACTTC.

Regarding this clone: In the same sample, other DNA sequences code for this CDR3. The chain employs TRBV11-3 and TRBJ2-3; 8 bases agree with TRBD2. The CDR3 length is 12 residues. In germline, CDR1 is SGHNT, CDR2 YENEEA. V shed 5 bases and J 6 bases; nucleotides not matched to a gene: 1. CDR3 in DNA: TGTGCCAGCAGCCCGGGGGGGGATACGCAGTATTTT. Its protein product is CASSPGGDTQYF.

Comment on this clone: Since a much larger clone is just one base distant, this may be a read error. The identical CDR3 is also encoded by other nucleotide sequences in the sample. J is TRBJ1-5 and V is TRBV6-1; no firm D call. Germline values: CDR1 MNHNS, CDR2 SASEGT. V gave up 1 base and J gave up 3 bases, with 4 bases separating them. The CDR3 has 13 amino acids. The CDR3 loop reads CASSEVNNQPQHF. The CDR3 bases are TGTGCCAGCAGTGAAGTTAACAATCAGCCCCAGCATTTT.

This clone was counted between two and nine times. CDR3 in amino acids: CASSRILADTDTQYF. The CDR3 coding sequence is TGTGCCAGCAGCCGGATCCTAGCGGACACAGATACGCAGTATTTT. This chain links TRBV11-2 with TRBJ2-3, with 7 bases identical to TRBD2. CDR3 length: 15 amino acids. After removal of 5 bases from V and 2 bases from J, the junction contained 7 bases not matched to a gene. CDR1 and CDR2 from the germline V gene are SGHAT and FQNNGV.

The rearrangement joins TRBV9 to TRBJ2-2; tentative D call: TRBD2 (6 bases). With 5 bases removed from V and 0 bases from J, the gap between germline ends came to 11 bases. The germline CDR1 and CDR2 sequences are SGDLS and YYNGEE. This CDR3 is built from 15 residues. DNA for the CDR3: TGTGCCAGCAGGCCACCGGGAGCGAACACCGGGGAGCTGTTTTTT. Amino acids: CASRPPGANTGELFF.

The gene calls are TRBV27 and TRBJ2-7, with D unresolved. Germline CDR1 and CDR2: MNHEY and SMNVEV (reference sequence). V was pared by 3 bases and J by 6 bases, with 15 bases between. This CDR3 is 14 amino acids long. The CDR3 DNA is TGTGCCAGCAGTTTCCTCTCGGCAGGCCGCGAGCAGTACTTC. Its translation is CASSFLSAGREQYF.

The rearrangement joins TRBV5-1 to TRBJ1-1, with TRBD1 matching over 9 bases. CDR1 and CDR2 (germline): SGHRS, YFSETQ. With 2 bases clipped from V and 1 base from J, the junction kept 3 bases outside the gene matches. The CDR3 totals 15 residues. The CDR3 protein is CASSFTGGGNTEAFF. The CDR3, as DNA: TGCGCCAGCAGCTTCACAGGGGGCGGGAACACTGAAGCTTTCTTT.

Concerning this clone: This may be a read error: a much more frequent sequence differs by one nucleotide. The chain recombines TRBV7-2 with TRBJ2-7; a possible D gene is TRBD1 (6 bases). This CDR3 is built from 14 residues. Trimming removed 5 bases from V and 0 bases from J, with 11 bases in between. Germline lookup yields CDR1 SGHTA and CDR2 FQGNSA. The CDR3 reads CASSPDRSSYEQYF. CDR3 nucleotide sequence: TGTGCCAGCAGCCCCGACAGGAGCTCCTACGAGCAGTACTTC.

Regarding this clone: This sample also contains other DNA sequences that code for the same CDR3. The V call is TRBV18, the J call TRBJ2-7; 10 bases agree with TRBD2. The CDR3 has 13 residues. Germline V CDR1 and CDR2: KGHSH, LQKENI. Germline trimming cut 6 bases from V and 4 bases from J; bases unmatched to any gene: 3. This CDR3 is CASSPGLAYEQYF. The CDR3 nucleotides read TGTGCCAGCTCGCCGGGACTAGCGTACGAGCAGTACTTC.

The chain employs TRBV18 and TRBJ2-1, with D perhaps assigned TRBD1 or TRBD2 (5 bases each). The CDR3 length is 13 residues. Trimming pared 4 bases from V and 5 bases from J, leaving 9 bases between. The germline V gene has CDR1 KGHSH and CDR2 LQKENI. CDR3 amino acids: CASSRDQHNEQFF. The CDR3 nucleotides read TGTGCCAGCTCACGGGACCAACACAATGAGCAGTTCTTC.

As regards this clone: Only one base separates this from a far larger clonotype, so it likely reflects a read error. The chain recombines TRBV28 with TRBJ2-7, with TRBD1 identical over 11 bases. Germline lookup yields CDR1 MDHEN and CDR2 SYDVKM. The CDR3 covers 15 residues. The ends lost 3 bases at V and 3 bases at J; junction bases unmatched: 4. The CDR3 bases are TGTGCCAGCAGTTTCCTGGGGACAGGGGGCTACGAGCAGTACTTC. This encodes CASSFLGTGGYEQYF.

The gene calls are TRBV6-6 and TRBJ2-1; D call uncertain. CDR3 size: 16 residues. V was cut by 6 bases and J by 1 base, with 16 bases left in between. Germline CDR1 reads MNHNY; CDR2 reads SVGAGI (reference sequence). The CDR3 nucleotides read TGTGCCAGCAGCTATCCTGGTGGGGTATCCTACAATGAGCAGTTCTTC. As protein: CASSYPGGVSYNEQFF.